These 29 T cell receptor beta chains came from one sample sequenced in a study of tumor T cells in aggressive B-cell lymphoma. Sequencing used immunoSEQ multiplex PCR; TCRdb keeps in-frame clones, though not all of them. The sample records fewer than 3,500 clones, 85% to 90% being singletons. Sequenced material: tumor tissue. The receptors were gathered from an adult with diffuse large B cell lymphoma.

For this clone: Compared with germline, one end of the junction differs, possibly owing to a read error. The chain couples TRBV6-1 to TRBJ2-7; the match to TRBD1 covers 11 bases. This CDR3 has 14 amino acids. Germline CDR1 and CDR2: MNHNS and SASEGT. DNA for the CDR3: TGTGCCAGTACCCGGACAGGGGGCTTCTACGAGCGGTACTTC. It codes for CASTRTGGFYERYF.

The rearrangement joins TRBV2 to TRBJ2-7, with D tentatively TRBD1 (6 bases). The germline V gene has CDR1 SNHLY and CDR2 FYNNEI. This CDR3 is 15 amino acids long. V was pared by 6 bases and J by 0 bases, with 15 bases between. The CDR3 nucleotides are TGTGCCAGCAGGGAACAGGGAATCGGCTCCTACGAGCAGTACTTC. Residues: CASREQGIGSYEQYF.

This chain connects TRBV2 to TRBJ1-1; tentative D call: TRBD1 (5 bases). There are 13 residues in the CDR3. Germline V CDR1 and CDR2: SNHLY, FYNNEI. Trimming took off 3 bases at V and 4 bases at J, with 9 bases between the two ends. DNA of the CDR3: TGTGCCAGCAGTGACGGGGGAGTCACTGAAGCTTTCTTT. This codes for CASSDGGVTEAFF.

The V call is TRBV7-9, the J call TRBJ2-2; a possible D gene is TRBD1 (6 bases). Per germline, CDR1 SEHNR and CDR2 FQNEAQ (reference sequence). The ends were cut back, 7 bases at V and 3 bases at J, with 12 bases in the middle. CDR3 size: 14 residues. CDR3 bases: TGTGCCAGCAAGCAGGGGTCAGACACCGGGGAGCTGTTTTTT. This sequence encodes CASKQGSDTGELFF.

This clone has a single count. J is TRBJ2-3 and V is TRBV5-1, with 9 bases matching TRBD2. Trimming removed 7 bases from V and 5 bases from J; junction bases left unmatched: 11. The CDR3 is 15 amino acids. Germline V CDR1 and CDR2: SGHRS, YFSETQ. The CDR3 protein is CASELAGTSRDTQYF. As DNA, the CDR3 is TGCGCCAGCGAGCTAGCGGGGACCTCAAGAGATACGCAGTATTTT.

This rearrangement joins TRBV7-9 to TRBJ2-7; no firm D call. Germline V gene lookup returns CDR1 SEHNR and CDR2 FQNEAQ (reference sequence). V was shortened by 5 bases and J by 5 bases, with 16 bases between the two germline ends. The CDR3 has 14 amino acids. CDR3 protein: CASSPGQVADEQYF. The CDR3 DNA sequence: TGTGCCAGCAGCCCTGGGCAGGTGGCAGACGAGCAGTACTTC.

This chain uses TRBV7-9 with TRBJ1-4; D may be TRBD1 (5 bases). The CDR3 has 14 amino acids. Trimming shortened V by 5 bases and J by 10 bases, and 17 bases separated the two germline ends. Germline V gives CDR1 SEHNR, CDR2 FQNEAQ (reference sequence). The CDR3 reads CASSAGGLRVKLFF. In nucleotides, the CDR3 is TGTGCCAGCAGCGCGGGAGGGCTCAGGGTAAAACTGTTTTTT.

The chain employs TRBV28 and TRBJ2-3; 8 bases align to TRBD2. The CDR3 is 13 residues long. V dropped 7 bases and J dropped 4; count of bases not matched to a gene: 4. Germline V gene lookup returns CDR1 MDHEN and CDR2 SYDVKM. In nucleotides, the CDR3 is TGTGCCAGCATGAGGACTAGCCCAGATACGCAGTATTTT. Translated, it gives CASMRTSPDTQYF.

The gene calls are TRBV28 and TRBJ2-7; possibly TRBD2 for D (7 bases). Germline loops: CDR1 MDHEN, CDR2 SYDVKM. CDR3 length equals 15 residues. Trimming took off 2 bases at V and 6 bases at J, with 17 bases between the two ends. For the CDR3, the DNA is TGTGCCAGCAGTTTAGTTGGAGGGGGAGGGGGCGAGCAGTACTTC. Translating it yields CASSLVGGGGGEQYF.

The CDR3 loop is CASSYRQGEDEQFF. The CDR3 DNA reads as TGTGCCAGCAGTTACCGACAGGGGGAGGATGAGCAGTTCTTC. The chain combines TRBV27 with TRBJ2-1, with 9 bases lining up with TRBD1. The CDR3 has 14 amino acids. The germline V gene encodes CDR1 MNHEY and CDR2 SMNVEV (reference sequence). The ends lost 4 bases at V and 8 bases at J; junction bases unmatched: 6.

J is TRBJ2-1 and V is TRBV9, with D tentatively TRBD2 (5 bases). V was cut by 4 bases and J by 6 bases, with 20 bases left in between. The CDR3 contains 16 residues. CDR1 SGDLS and CDR2 YYNGEE come from the germline V gene. Here the CDR3 DNA reads TGTGCCAGCAGCCCTCATAGTGGAGGACCCCGCAATGAGCAGTTCTTC. The encoded protein is CASSPHSGGPRNEQFF.

The chain combines TRBV29-1 with TRBJ1-5; TRBD1 aligns across 9 bases. Germline CDR1 SQVTM, CDR2 ANQGSEA. V shed 6 bases, J shed 4 bases, and the junction held 7 bases outside the gene matches. The CDR3 extends over 14 amino acids. This CDR3 reads CSVTEGQGNQPQHF. The CDR3 coding sequence is TGCAGCGTAACCGAGGGACAGGGAAATCAGCCCCAGCATTTT.

The CDR3 bases are TGTGCCAGCACTCCGGAGATACAAGCTTTACAGCCCCAGCATTTT. Translation gives CASTPEIQALQPQHF. The chain couples TRBV19 to TRBJ1-5; D call uncertain. The V and J ends lost 9 bases and 7 bases respectively, with 22 bases between them. The CDR3 totals 15 residues. The germline CDR1 and CDR2 sequences are LNHDA and SQIVND (reference sequence).

DNA of the CDR3: TGCGCCAGCAGCTTGGAGGGGGTCTCCTACAATGAGCAGTTCTTC. This translates into CASSLEGVSYNEQFF. This rearrangement joins TRBV5-1 to TRBJ2-1; D may be TRBD1 (6 bases). The germline V gene has CDR1 SGHRS and CDR2 YFSETQ. CDR3 length equals 15 residues. V lost 0 bases and J 0 bases, leaving 7 bases between the germline ends.

This rearrangement joins TRBV19 to TRBJ1-1; D is ambiguous. CDR3 length: 14 amino acids. CDR1 and CDR2 (germline): LNHDA, SQIVND (reference sequence). V lost 4 bases to trimming and J lost 5 bases, with 14 bases between them. The DNA of the CDR3 is TGTGCCAGTAGTAGGATGGGCCCGGGGACTGAAGCTTTCTTT. Amino acids: CASSRMGPGTEAFF.

This clone was detected a few times. The rearrangement uses TRBV7-3 and TRBJ1-6; D gene ambiguous. From germline, CDR1 is SGHTA and CDR2 FQGTGA. CDR3 length equals 13 residues. V lost 1 base, J lost 6 bases, and 4 bases lay in between. The CDR3 sequence: CASSLKSNSPLHF. CDR3 DNA sequence: TGTGCCAGCAGCTTAAAGAGTAATTCACCCCTCCACTTT.

This clone came up a few times. The chain links TRBV19 to TRBJ1-1, with TRBD1 identical over 10 bases. V was clipped by 5 bases and J by 1 base; unmatched bases: 4. There are 15 residues in the CDR3. Germline CDR1 is LNHDA and CDR2 is SQIVND (reference sequence). CDR3 DNA sequence: TGTGCCAGTAGTCTCCGGGACAGGGGGAACACTGAAGCTTTCTTT. This codes for CASSLRDRGNTEAFF. The complete variable domain, with remaining parts taken from reference TRBV19 and TRBJ1-1, reads DGGITQSPKYLFRKEGQNVTLSCEQNLNHDAMYWYRQDPGQGLRLIYYSQIVNDFQKGDIAEGYSVSREKKESFPLTVTSAQKNPTAFYLCASSLRDRGNTEAFFGQGTRLTVV.

This chain uses TRBV5-4 with TRBJ2-3, with D uncertain. This CDR3 contains 15 residues. Germline V gene data show CDR1 as SGHNT and CDR2 as YYREEE (reference sequence). V dropped 0 bases and J dropped 2 bases, with 10 bases sitting between them. The DNA for the CDR3 is TGTGCCAGCAGCTTGGGATCATTACTCACAGATACGCAGTATTTT. It codes for CASSLGSLLTDTQYF. Combining the CDR3 with reference TRBV5-4 and TRBJ2-3 gives the whole variable domain ETGVTQSPTHLIKTRGQQVTLRCSSQSGHNTVSWYQQALGQGPQFIFQYYREEENGRGNFPPRFSGLQFPNYSSELNVNALELDDSALYLCASSLGSLLTDTQYFGPGTRLTVL.

Written as DNA, the CDR3 is TGTGCCAGCAGTTTACGGGACAGGCCAGCCTACGAGCAGTACTTC. Amino acids: CASSLRDRPAYEQYF. This chain uses TRBV28 with TRBJ2-7; 8 nucleotides align to TRBD1. Germline V gene data show CDR1 as MDHEN and CDR2 as SYDVKM. This CDR3 region has 15 residues. Losses at the gene ends were 2 bases for V and 2 bases for J; bases not matched to a gene: 5.

V is TRBV19 and J is TRBJ2-7, with TRBD1 matching over 7 bases. This CDR3 comprises 13 residues. J gave up 4 bases and V 6 bases, and 6 bases lay outside the gene matches. CDR1 LNHDA and CDR2 SQIVND come from the germline V gene (reference sequence). The DNA of the CDR3 is TGTGCCAGTAGCAGGACAGGAGAATACGAGCAGTACTTC. This gives the protein CASSRTGEYEQYF.

The chain combines TRBV7-9 with TRBJ2-3; 12 bases align to TRBD2. The ends lost 6 bases at V and 1 base at J; junction bases unmatched: 5. Germline values: CDR1 SEHNR, CDR2 FQNEAQ (reference sequence). This CDR3 spans 16 amino acids. The CDR3 reads CASSKRTSGGTDTQYF. The CDR3 bases are TGTGCCAGCAGTAAACGGACTAGCGGGGGCACAGATACGCAGTATTTT.

The rearrangement uses TRBV18 and TRBJ1-5; the D is unclear. The germline V gene has CDR1 KGHSH and CDR2 LQKENI. The CDR3 totals 13 residues. V lost 3 bases, J lost 6 bases, and 9 bases lay in between. The CDR3 spells CASSPYEGQPQHF. The CDR3 DNA sequence: TGTGCCAGCTCACCGTACGAGGGTCAGCCCCAGCATTTT.

This clone turned up a few times. The chain uses TRBV6-5 and TRBJ1-1; D unclear. Germline CDR1 and CDR2: MNHEY and SVGAGI. The germline V and J ends were trimmed by 11 bases and 0 bases, with 10 bases remaining between them. The CDR3 is 12 residues long. As DNA, the CDR3 is TGTGCCTGCTTCTCAGTGAACACTGAAGCTTTCTTT. Translated, it gives CACFSVNTEAFF.

V usage is TRBV18 and J usage is TRBJ2-2, with D hard to call. V gave up 2 bases and J gave up 7 bases, with 8 bases separating them. Germline CDR1 reads KGHSH; CDR2 reads LQKENI. This CDR3 is built from 13 residues. The CDR3 sequence is CASSPSNGGELFF. CDR3 nucleotide sequence: TGTGCCAGCTCACCATCAAACGGCGGGGAGCTGTTTTTT.

This chain links TRBV5-6 with TRBJ2-1; TRBD1 aligns across 9 bases. From germline, CDR1 is SGHDT and CDR2 YYEEEE. Losses at the gene ends were 4 bases for V and 7 bases for J; bases not matched to a gene: 12. This CDR3 has 16 residues. The CDR3 sequence is CASSLKHGTGMNEQFF. The CDR3 nucleotides are TGTGCCAGCAGCCTAAAACACGGGACAGGGATGAATGAGCAGTTCTTC.

The chain carries TRBV4-1 and TRBJ1-1; the match to TRBD1 covers 9 bases. This CDR3 has 15 amino acids. J was trimmed by 3 bases and V by 3 bases; bases with no gene match: 5. Per the germline V gene, CDR1 is MGHRA and CDR2 is YSYEKL. The CDR3 bases are TGCGCCAGCAGCCAGTCACAGGGGGCAGACACTGAAGCTTTCTTT. Amino acid sequence: CASSQSQGADTEAFF.

V and J are TRBV6-5 and TRBJ1-2; the match to TRBD1 covers 7 bases. The CDR3 sequence is 14 residues long. CDR1 MNHEY and CDR2 SVGAGI come from the germline V gene. J was trimmed by 8 bases and V by 5 bases; bases with no gene match: 11. The CDR3 reads CASSDETGTRGYTF. The CDR3 DNA reads as TGTGCCAGCAGTGACGAGACAGGGACACGAGGCTACACCTTC.

The chain employs TRBV6-6 and TRBJ2-7; 8 bases align to TRBD1. The V gene end was trimmed by 5 bases and the J gene end by 2 bases; junction bases not matched to a gene: 5. The CDR3 runs to 14 residues. The germline gives CDR1 MNHNY, CDR2 SVGAGI (reference sequence). The CDR3 is CASSDRDRPYEQYF. The CDR3 nucleotides read TGTGCCAGCAGTGACCGGGACAGGCCCTACGAGCAGTACTTC.

The chain employs TRBV28 and TRBJ1-1; 7 bases map to TRBD1. V shed 4 bases and J 1 base; nucleotides not matched to a gene: 3. This CDR3 region has 14 residues. Germline lookup yields CDR1 MDHEN and CDR2 SYDVKM. The CDR3 region is CASSSGTENTEAFF. CDR3 DNA sequence: TGTGCCAGCAGTTCCGGGACAGAGAACACTGAAGCTTTCTTT.